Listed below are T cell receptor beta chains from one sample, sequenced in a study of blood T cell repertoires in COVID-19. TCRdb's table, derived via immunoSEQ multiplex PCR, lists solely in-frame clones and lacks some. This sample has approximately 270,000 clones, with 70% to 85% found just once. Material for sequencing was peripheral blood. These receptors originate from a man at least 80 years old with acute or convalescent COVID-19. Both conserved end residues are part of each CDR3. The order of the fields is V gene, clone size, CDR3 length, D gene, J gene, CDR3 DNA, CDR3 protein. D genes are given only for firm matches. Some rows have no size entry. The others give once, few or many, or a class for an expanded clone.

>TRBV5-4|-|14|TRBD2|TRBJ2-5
TGTGCCAGCAGCTATAGGCGGGAGTTGGAGACCCAGTACTTC
CASSYRRELETQYF
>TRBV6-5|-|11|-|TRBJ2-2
TGTGCCAGCAGTCTACTGGGGGAGCTGTTTTTT
CASSLLGELFF
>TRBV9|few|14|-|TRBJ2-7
TGTGCCAGCAGCCCCAGGGTTAGAGACTACGAGCAGTACTTC
CASSPRVRDYEQYF
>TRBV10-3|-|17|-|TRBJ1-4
TGTGCCATCGGCTCGACAAAAGGAGGAGCAACTAATGAAAAACTGTTTTTT
CAIGSTKGGATNEKLFF
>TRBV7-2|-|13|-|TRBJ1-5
TGTGCCAGCAGCTTAAAGCCCCCTCAGCCCCAGCATTTT
CASSLKPPQPQHF
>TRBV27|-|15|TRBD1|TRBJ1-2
TGTGCCAGCAGTTCATGGACAGGGCAAAGGGGTGGCTACACCTTC
CASSSWTGQRGGYTF
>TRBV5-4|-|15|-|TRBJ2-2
TGTGCCAGCAGCTTGGGACAGACGAACACCGGGGAGCTGTTTTTT
CASSLGQTNTGELFF
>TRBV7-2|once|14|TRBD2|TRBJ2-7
TGTGCCAGCAGCGCGGGAGGGCCGGCCTACGAGCAGTACTTC
CASSAGGPAYEQYF
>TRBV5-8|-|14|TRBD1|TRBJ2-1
TGTGCCAGCAGCCGGGACAGGAGAAACAATGAGCAGTTCTTC
CASSRDRRNNEQFF
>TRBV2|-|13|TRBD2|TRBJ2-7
TGTGCCAGCAGTGGACCAGGGAGGGACGAGCAGTACTTC
CASSGPGRDEQYF
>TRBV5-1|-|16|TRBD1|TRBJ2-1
TGCGCCAGCAGCTTGGCAGGGGGCGGCTCCTACAATGAGCAGTTCTTC
CASSLAGGGSYNEQFF
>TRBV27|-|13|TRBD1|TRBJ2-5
TGTGCCAGCAGTGACAGGGTTGGGGAGACCCAGTACTTC
CASSDRVGETQYF
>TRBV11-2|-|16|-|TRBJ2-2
TGTGCCAGCAGCACCCACAGTTTATCGAACACCGGGGAGCTGTTTTTT
CASSTHSLSNTGELFF
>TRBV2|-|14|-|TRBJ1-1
TGTGCCAGCAGGAGAAGACAGGACAACACTGAAGCTTTCTTT
CASRRRQDNTEAFF
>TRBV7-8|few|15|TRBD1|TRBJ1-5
TGTGCCAGCAGCTCGGACAGGGGGCTTATTCAGCCCCAGCATTTT
CASSSDRGLIQPQHF
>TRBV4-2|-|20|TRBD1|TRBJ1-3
TGTGCCAGCAGCCAGTCCGGGACAGGGGGGATTTTTAGCTCTGGAAACACCATATATTTT
CASSQSGTGGIFSSGNTIYF
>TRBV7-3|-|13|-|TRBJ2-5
TGTGCCAGCAGCTTTGGCGGGGCCGAGACCCAGTACTTC
CASSFGGAETQYF
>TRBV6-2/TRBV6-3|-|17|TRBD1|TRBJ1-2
TGTGCCAGCAGCCCTGGGACAGGGAAGAATAAGAACTATGGCTACACCTTC
CASSPGTGKNKNYGYTF
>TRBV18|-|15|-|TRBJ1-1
TGTGCCAGCTCACCGGCGGGGCAGGCTAACACTGAAGCTTTCTTT
CASSPAGQANTEAFF
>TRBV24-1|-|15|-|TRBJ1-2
TGTGCCACCAGTGATGGAGCCCAGGGTGGCTATGGCTACACCTTC
CATSDGAQGGYGYTF
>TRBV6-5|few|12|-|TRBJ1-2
TGTGCCAGCAGTTACTCCCGAGGGGGCTACACCTTC
CASSYSRGGYTF
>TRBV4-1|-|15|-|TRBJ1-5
TGCGCCAGCAGCCAAGGAAGGCAGGGAGGGACGCCCCAGCATTTT
CASSQGRQGGTPQHF
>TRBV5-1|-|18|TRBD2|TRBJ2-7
TGCGCCAGCAGCTTGGGCCAAAGGACTAGCGTGAGATCCTACGAGCAGTACTTC
CASSLGQRTSVRSYEQYF
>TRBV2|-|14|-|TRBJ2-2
TGTGCCAGCACGGTGGGGGGTGGCACCGGGGAGCTGTTTTTT
CASTVGGGTGELFF
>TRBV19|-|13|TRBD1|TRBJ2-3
TGTGCCAGCGCCGACAGGGCGGCAGATACGCAGTATTTT
CASADRAADTQYF